The 22 T cell receptor beta chains listed next were all sequenced from one sample in a study of T cell repertoires in cytomegalovirus infection. MiXCR was run by TCRdb on the reads, yielding one entry per CDR3 protein. The repertoire consists of some 320,000 distinct CDR3 sequences, with roughly 28% occurring once and the leading ten covering about 19%. Antigens of these TCRs are unknown. The sample consisted of cultured PBMCs, taken from culture after CMV antigen stimulation. These receptors were obtained from a human donor in good health (CMV status not recorded). Some clones in this sample may be carry-over from other donors' samples.

The V call is TRBV15, the J call TRBJ2-1; the match to TRBD2 covers 7 bases. The CDR3 loop spans 16 amino acids. From germline, CDR1 is LNHNV and CDR2 YYDKDF (reference sequence). V gave up 2 bases and J gave up 4 bases; unmatched junction bases: 8. The CDR3 DNA reads TGTGCCACCAGCAGACAACCCGGGGGGAATTACAATGAGCAGTTCTTC. This codes for CATSRQPGGNYNEQFF.

The chain has TRBV4-1 and TRBJ2-3, with 9 nucleotides matching TRBD2. This CDR3 contains 16 residues. Germline V gene lookup returns CDR1 MGHRA and CDR2 YSYEKL. Trimming cost V 3 bases and J 3 bases; bases outside gene matches: 7. The CDR3 nucleotides read TGCGCCAGCAGCCATCGGGCGGGAGGGGCGACAGATACGCAGTATTTT. Its translation: CASSHRAGGATDTQYF.

The J gene is TRBJ1-2, the V gene TRBV19; no definite D call. This CDR3 has 13 amino acids. V was trimmed by 8 bases and J by 4 bases, leaving 14 bases between them. Germline V gene lookup returns CDR1 LNHDA and CDR2 SQIVND (reference sequence). The CDR3 coding sequence is TGTGCCAGTGGCTATCAAGCTCCCTATGGCTACACCTTC. Residues: CASGYQAPYGYTF. Full variable domain (rest looked up from reference TRBV19 and TRBJ1-2): DGGITQSPKYLFRKEGQNVTLSCEQNLNHDAMYWYRQDPGQGLRLIYYSQIVNDFQKGDIAEGYSVSREKKESFPLTVTSAQKNPTAFYLCASGYQAPYGYTFGSGTRLTVV.

J is TRBJ2-4 and V is TRBV28; perhaps TRBD2 as D (5 bases). The V and J ends lost 6 bases and 4 bases respectively, with 10 bases between them. CDR1 and CDR2 (germline): MDHEN, SYDVKM. This CDR3 region has 13 residues. This chain's CDR3 is CASSQGGKNIQYF. The CDR3, as DNA: TGTGCCAGCAGCCAAGGAGGAAAAAACATTCAGTACTTC.

This clonotype was detected a few times. V is TRBV6-2 or TRBV6-3 and J is TRBJ2-7; 8 nucleotides agree with TRBD2. With 3 bases clipped from V and 6 bases from J, the junction kept 10 bases outside the gene matches. CDR3 length: 15 residues. Per the germline V gene, CDR1 is MNHEY and CDR2 is SVGEGT. Written as DNA, the CDR3 is TGTGCCAGCAGTTATGGGCTCTTGCGGGGGGCCGAGCAGTACTTC. Its translation: CASSYGLLRGAEQYF.

V and J are TRBV5-5 and TRBJ1-6; D not resolved. V was trimmed by 6 bases and J by 7 bases, leaving 11 bases between them. The CDR3 sequence is 13 residues long. Germline assignment: CDR1 SGHKS and CDR2 YYEKEE (reference sequence). CDR3 region: CASTFRGNSPLHF. The CDR3 DNA is TGTGCCAGCACTTTTCGGGGAAATTCACCCCTCCACTTT.

This clonotype has at least ten counts. The V call is TRBV7-2, the J call TRBJ2-7, with D unresolved. Germline CDR1 SGHTA, CDR2 FQGNSA. CDR3 length equals 15 residues. V lost 5 bases and J lost 2, with 16 bases in between. The CDR3 bases are TGTGCCAGCAGCGTCGGTCAGTTGCCTACCTACGAGCAGTACTTC. Protein product: CASSVGQLPTYEQYF. Drawing the rest from reference TRBV7-2 and TRBJ2-7, the complete variable domain is GAGVSQSPSNKVTEKGKDVELRCDPISGHTALYWYRQSLGQGLEFLIYFQGNSAPDKSGLPSDRFSAERTGGSVSTLTIQRTQQEDSAVYLCASSVGQLPTYEQYFGPGTRLTVT.

This clonotype was counted a few times. The rearrangement uses TRBV19 and TRBJ1-1, with a weak D call TRBD1 (6 bases). The CDR3 has 15 amino acids. CDR1 and CDR2 (germline): LNHDA, SQIVND (reference sequence). The germline V and J ends were trimmed by 1 base and 0 bases, with 9 bases remaining between them. The CDR3 is CASSIVGGLNTEAFF. The CDR3 nucleotides read TGTGCCAGTAGTATAGTCGGGGGGCTGAACACTGAAGCTTTCTTT.

As concerns this clonotype: One base away lies a much larger clone, so this may be a sequencing read error. This chain connects TRBV7-2 to TRBJ2-7; 7 positions agree with TRBD2. J gave up 2 bases and V 4 bases, and 5 bases lay outside the gene matches. The CDR3 is 14 residues long. Germline V gene sequence: CDR1 SGHTA, CDR2 FQGNSA. The CDR3 DNA reads TGTGCCAGCAGCTCGCGGGAGAATCCCTACGAGCAGTACTTC. Amino acid sequence: CASSSRENPYEQYF.

This clonotype was seen more than once but under ten times. This chain connects TRBV4-2 to TRBJ1-2, with 9 bases lining up with TRBD1. Germline CDR1 is LGHNA and CDR2 is YNFKEQ. The length of the CDR3 is 15 residues. Germline trimming cut 7 bases from V and 1 base from J; bases unmatched to any gene: 7. Here the CDR3 DNA reads TGTGCCAGCACTGCAAGGGACAGGGATAACTATGGCTACACCTTC. It is translated as CASTARDRDNYGYTF.

The chain uses TRBV7-2 and TRBJ2-7, with TRBD1 matching 8 bases. V gave up 4 bases and J gave up 0 bases; unmatched junction bases: 5. The CDR3 is 15 amino acids. Germline CDR1 is SGHTA and CDR2 is FQGNSA. CDR3 loop: CASSSTGGRSYEQYF. CDR3 coding DNA: TGTGCCAGCAGCTCAACAGGGGGGCGCTCCTACGAGCAGTACTTC.

This clonotype was recorded at least ten times. This chain joins TRBV5-8 and TRBJ2-7, with 7 bases that match TRBD1. Germline trimming cut 2 bases from V and 3 bases from J; bases unmatched to any gene: 5. CDR1 and CDR2 (germline): SGHTS, YDEGEE. The CDR3 spans 14 residues. CDR3 residues: CASSFRQGFYEQYF. In DNA form, the CDR3 reads TGTGCCAGCAGCTTTCGACAGGGATTCTACGAGCAGTACTTC.

The rearrangement links TRBV7-9 to TRBJ2-2; D is possibly TRBD2 (5 bases). The CDR3 runs 16 residues. Deletions cut 5 bases from V and 4 bases from J, with 17 bases between. Germline lookup yields CDR1 SEHNR and CDR2 FQNEAQ (reference sequence). The CDR3 sequence: CASSGNTHGGTGELFF. For the CDR3, the DNA is TGTGCCAGCAGCGGAAACACTCATGGAGGCACCGGGGAGCTGTTTTTT.

The chain employs TRBV2 and TRBJ2-1; TRBD1 matches 8 bases. This CDR3 comprises 15 residues. V gave up 6 bases and J gave up 8 bases; unmatched junction bases: 12. Germline loops: CDR1 SNHLY, CDR2 FYNNEI. CDR3: CASRTDRERGDEQFF. The CDR3 nucleotides are TGTGCCAGCAGGACGGACAGGGAACGAGGCGATGAGCAGTTCTTC.

V and J are TRBV5-4 and TRBJ2-1, with no clear D. CDR3 length: 12 amino acids. Deletions cut 0 bases from V and 7 bases from J, with 5 bases between. Germline CDR1 reads SGHNT; CDR2 reads YYREEE (reference sequence). CDR3 in amino acids: CASSLGDNEQFF. CDR3 nucleotide sequence: TGTGCCAGCAGCTTGGGGGATAATGAGCAGTTCTTC.

A few counts support this clonotype. One end of the junction fails to match germline, which may point to a read error. The chain recombines TRBV29-1 with TRBJ2-5; D assignment may be TRBD1 or TRBD2 (5 bases each). The CDR3 has 14 amino acids. CDR1 and CDR2 from the germline V gene are SQVTM and ANQGSEA. The CDR3 here is CSVEDSGKQETQYF. DNA of the CDR3: TGCAGCGTCGAAGACAGCGGTAAACAAGAGACCCAGTACTTC.

The chain uses TRBV7-2 and TRBJ2-7; D possibly corresponds to TRBD1 (7 bases). CDR3 length equals 14 residues. V lost 1 base to trimming and J lost 6 bases, with 13 bases between them. CDR1 is SGHTA, CDR2 FQGNSA, per germline. The CDR3: CASSLVTGEVEQYF. The DNA of the CDR3 is TGTGCCAGCAGCTTAGTCACAGGGGAGGTCGAGCAGTACTTC.

This clonotype was seen more than once but under ten times. The chain couples TRBV20-1 to TRBJ2-1, with TRBD2 as a possible D gene (5 bases). The germline CDR1 and CDR2 sequences are DFQATT and SNEGSKA (reference sequence). The V and J ends lost 6 bases and 9 bases respectively, with 9 bases between them. The CDR3 runs to 10 residues. The CDR3 loop is CSALDFEQFF. The CDR3 nucleotides are TGCAGTGCCCTGGACTTTGAGCAGTTCTTC.

V gene TRBV4-1 combines with J gene TRBJ1-3; D may be TRBD1 (6 bases). The CDR3 sequence is 19 residues long. The V end lost 5 bases, the J end lost 2 bases, and 25 bases lay between the germline ends. From germline, CDR1 is MGHRA and CDR2 YSYEKL. The CDR3 DNA reads as TGCGCCAGCAGCACAGGGCAGGGTAACCTCGGAAGCGCTGGAAACACCATATATTTT. Its protein product is CASSTGQGNLGSAGNTIYF.

The J gene is TRBJ2-7, the V gene TRBV4-2; D possibly corresponds to TRBD1 (6 bases). The CDR3 covers 15 residues. The V end lost 4 bases, the J end lost 6 bases, and 19 bases lay between the germline ends. Germline-derived CDR1 and CDR2 are LGHNA and YNFKEQ. The CDR3 region is CASSPDAGESREQYF. The CDR3 DNA is TGTGCCAGCAGCCCAGACGCAGGGGAATCTCGCGAGCAGTACTTC.

Ten or more counts support this clonotype. This rearrangement joins TRBV7-9 to TRBJ1-1, with a possible D match to TRBD1 (6 bases). The germline V gene has CDR1 SEHNR and CDR2 FQNEAQ (reference sequence). Trimming took off 3 bases at V and 3 bases at J, with 14 bases between the two ends. The CDR3 length is 15 residues. The CDR3 DNA reads TGTGCCAGCAGCTTGACAGGTGGAGGCGACACTGAAGCTTTCTTT. It yields the protein CASSLTGGGDTEAFF.

J is TRBJ1-6 and V is TRBV28, with no clear D. CDR1 is MDHEN, CDR2 SYDVKM, per germline. This CDR3 comprises 12 residues. V was shortened by 5 bases and J by 11 bases, with 10 bases between the two germline ends. The CDR3 is CASSQYMTPLHF. For the CDR3, the DNA is TGTGCCAGCAGTCAATACATGACACCCCTCCACTTT.